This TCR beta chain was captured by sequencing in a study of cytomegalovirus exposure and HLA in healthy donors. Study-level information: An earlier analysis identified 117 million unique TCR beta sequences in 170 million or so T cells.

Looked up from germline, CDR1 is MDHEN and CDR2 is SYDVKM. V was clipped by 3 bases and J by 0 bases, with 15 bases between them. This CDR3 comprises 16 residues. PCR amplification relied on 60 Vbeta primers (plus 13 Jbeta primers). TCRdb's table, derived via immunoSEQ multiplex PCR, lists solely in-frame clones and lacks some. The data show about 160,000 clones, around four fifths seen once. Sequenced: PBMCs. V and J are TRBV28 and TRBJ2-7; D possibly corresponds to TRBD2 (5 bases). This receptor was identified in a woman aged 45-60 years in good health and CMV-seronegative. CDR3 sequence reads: CASSFGLATYSYEQYF. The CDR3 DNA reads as TGTGCCAGCAGTTTTGGGCTAGCCACATACTCCTACGAGCAGTACTTC.